This T cell receptor beta chain derives from a study of beta chain features in type 1 diabetes. Germline V gene lookup returns CDR1 MNHNS and CDR2 SASEGT. The CDR3 totals 13 residues. V was shortened by 7 bases and J by 1 base, with 5 bases between the two germline ends. This clone was counted only a few times. As every portion of the isolated RNA was reverse transcribed, the sequencing read expressed TCRB transcripts. For naive, central memory and regulatory T cell samples, reads averaged around 3.6 million. This table comes from immunoSEQ multiplex PCR, and its TCRdb copy is limited to in-frame clones, with some not included. The sample includes 130,000 to 150,000 clones, about 7% of them seen just once. Isolation of CD4+ naive, central memory, regulatory and stem cell-like memory cells was achieved by sorting via CD45RO/CCR7/CD25/CD127/CD95/CD27. Sort purity for all populations was recorded as exceeding 98%.

V gene TRBV6-1 combines with J gene TRBJ2-6; TRBD2 might be the D (5 bases). Sequences were obtained from central memory CD4+ T cells from blood. This clonotype was obtained from a woman aged 30 to 39 in good health. Here the CDR3 reads CASTGSGANVLTF. CDR3 bases: TGTGCCAGCACGGGGTCTGGGGCCAACGTCCTGACTTTC.